Shown below are 29 T cell receptor beta chains from a single sample sequenced in a study of Ad26.COV2.S vaccination and SARS-CoV-2 variants. Treatment defined: roughly 20 received Ad26.COV2.S at low or high dose, single or two shots; roughly five received placebo; per-sample allocation not given. Sampling took place 63 days after the first vaccine or placebo injection. TCRdb's table, derived via immunoSEQ multiplex PCR, lists solely in-frame clones and lacks some. The data contain about 370,000 clones, about nine tenths of them seen just once; the ten biggest clones take up 3% to 3.5%. The sequencing used peripheral blood, collected in a trial of Ad26.COV2.S vaccine versus placebo. These receptors came from a person aged 18-60 years who received the Ad26.COV2.S COVID-19 vaccine or a placebo.

This rearrangement joins TRBV7-9 to TRBJ2-2, with D possibly called TRBD1 or TRBD2 (5 bases each). Germline CDR1 reads SEHNR; CDR2 reads FQNEAQ (reference sequence). CDR3 length: 17 residues. V dropped 1 base and J dropped 1 base, with 13 bases sitting between them. The CDR3 sequence: CASSLVHSRGNTGELFF. CDR3 coding DNA: TGTGCCAGCAGCTTAGTTCATTCGAGGGGGAACACCGGGGAGCTGTTTTTT. The full variable domain, rest sourced from reference TRBV7-9 and TRBJ2-2, is DTGVSQNPRHKITKRGQNVTFRCDPISEHNRLYWYRQTLGQGPEFLTYFQNEAQLEKSRLLSDRFSAERPKGSFSTLEIQRTEQGDSAMYLCASSLVHSRGNTGELFFGEGSRLTVL.

The V gene is TRBV18, the J gene TRBJ1-2; D is possibly TRBD1 (5 bases). Germline V CDR1 and CDR2: KGHSH, LQKENI. Trimming left V 5 bases short and J 7 bases short, with 20 bases between. This CDR3 region has 15 residues. The CDR3: CASSTLDSRASGYTF. In DNA, the CDR3 is TGTGCCAGCTCAACCCTAGACAGTCGTGCGTCTGGCTACACCTTC. Together with reference TRBV18 and TRBJ1-2, the CDR3 gives the full variable domain: NAGVMQNPRHLVRRRGQEARLRCSPMKGHSHVYWYRQLPEEGLKFMVYLQKENIIDESGMPKERFSAEFPKEGPSILRIQQVVRGDSAAYFCASSTLDSRASGYTFGSGTRLTVV.

This chain connects TRBV2 to TRBJ1-2; 8 nucleotides agree with TRBD1. Germline values: CDR1 SNHLY, CDR2 FYNNEI. With V trimmed by 7 bases and J by 0 bases, 4 bases remained unmatched. The CDR3 spans 14 residues. The CDR3 region has the DNA TGTGCCAGCAACCGGGACAGGACTAACTATGGCTACACCTTC. Its translation is CASNRDRTNYGYTF.

This chain connects TRBV29-1 to TRBJ1-5, with D possibly matching TRBD1 (5 bases). The germline CDR1 and CDR2 sequences are SQVTM and ANQGSEA. Deletions cut 4 bases from V and 1 base from J, with 11 bases between. The CDR3 is 14 amino acids. This CDR3 is CSVAGGQSNQPQHF. DNA of the CDR3: TGCAGCGTTGCTGGGGGTCAAAGCAATCAGCCCCAGCATTTT.

The V and J genes are TRBV6-2 or TRBV6-3 and TRBJ1-2; D not resolved. Germline V gene sequence: CDR1 MNHEY, CDR2 SVGEGT. Trimming pared 5 bases from V and 4 bases from J, leaving 8 bases between. The CDR3 has 12 residues. This CDR3 reads CASSNDGYGYTF. CDR3 DNA: TGTGCCAGCAGTAACGACGGCTATGGCTACACCTTC.

The J gene is TRBJ1-2, the V gene TRBV25-1, with D unclear. This CDR3 spans 11 amino acids. Germline V gene sequence: CDR1 MGHDK, CDR2 SYGVNS. V lost 4 bases and J 8 bases, leaving 8 bases between the germline ends. The CDR3 protein is CASSGGWGYTF. CDR3 bases: TGTGCCAGCAGTGGAGGATGGGGCTACACCTTC.

The V call is TRBV13, the J call TRBJ2-2; 7 nucleotides match TRBD1. This CDR3 is built from 16 residues. Per germline, CDR1 PRHDT and CDR2 FYEKMQ (reference sequence). V dropped 3 bases and J dropped 7; count of bases not matched to a gene: 11. The CDR3 nucleotides are TGTGCCAGCAGCTTCTACCGCACAGGGGTGATCGGGGAGCTGTTTTTT. Amino acid sequence: CASSFYRTGVIGELFF.

CDR3 loop: CASSPTSTDTQYF. The CDR3 bases are TGTGCCAGCAGCCCGACTAGCACAGATACGCAGTATTTT. V and J are TRBV7-2 and TRBJ2-3; the D is unclear. The ends were cut back, 5 bases at V and 0 bases at J, with 6 bases in the middle. The CDR3 totals 13 residues. CDR1 is SGHTA, CDR2 FQGNSA, per germline.

The chain links TRBV11-2 to TRBJ2-5; D possibly corresponds to TRBD2 (5 bases). The CDR3 is made up of 15 amino acids. The germline V gene has CDR1 SGHAT and CDR2 FQNNGV. V gave up 3 bases and J gave up 2 bases, with 13 bases separating them. The CDR3 nucleotides read TGTGCCAGCAGCTTGGGGAGAATGGGACAAGAGACCCAGTACTTC. It encodes CASSLGRMGQETQYF.

This clone appeared once. This rearrangement joins TRBV24-1 to TRBJ1-2, with D possibly TRBD1 on 6 matching bases. The CDR3 contains 20 residues. The V gene lost 4 bases and the J gene lost 6 bases, with 32 bases spanning the gap. Germline CDR1 KGHDR, CDR2 SFDVKD. CDR3: CATSENPRPLKRGTTDGYTF. DNA for the CDR3: TGTGCCACCAGTGAAAACCCTCGCCCGCTTAAGAGGGGGACCACGGATGGCTACACCTTC.

J is TRBJ1-1 and V is TRBV2; the D is unclear. V was shortened by 7 bases and J by 0 bases, with 15 bases between the two germline ends. The CDR3 runs to 15 residues. The V gene's germline CDR1 is SNHLY and CDR2 FYNNEI. CDR3 DNA sequence: TGTGCCAGCAAAAGAGACCCGGGCCTGAACACTGAAGCTTTCTTT. Amino acid sequence: CASKRDPGLNTEAFF.

The chain recombines TRBV10-1 with TRBJ1-1; D unresolved. Germline lookup yields CDR1 WNHNN and CDR2 SYGVQD (reference sequence). CDR3 length: 13 residues. Trimming took 8 bases from V and 0 from J, leaving 10 bases between them. The CDR3 is CASRAGMNTEAFF. For the CDR3, the DNA is TGCGCCAGCCGGGCAGGTATGAACACTGAAGCTTTCTTT.

The chain uses TRBV5-1 and TRBJ2-5; the D gene is possibly TRBD2 (6 bases). The V end was cut by 4 bases, the J end by 9 bases, with 13 bases between. The CDR3 is 12 amino acids. The germline V gene encodes CDR1 SGHRS and CDR2 YFSETQ. CDR3 DNA sequence: TGCGCCAGCAGCCCGGGGGACTGGGCCCAGTACTTC. It encodes CASSPGDWAQYF.

The genes are TRBV15 and TRBJ2-3; no definite D call. There are 13 residues in the CDR3. CDR1 and CDR2 from the germline V gene are LNHNV and YYDKDF (reference sequence). Trimming shortened V by 1 base and J by 6 bases, and 8 bases separated the two germline ends. CDR3: CATSRGLADTQYF. The CDR3 coding sequence is TGTGCCACCAGCAGAGGACTGGCCGATACGCAGTATTTT.

V is TRBV5-8 and J is TRBJ1-5, with TRBD1 as a possible D gene (5 bases). The V and J ends lost 2 bases and 4 bases respectively, with 7 bases between them. Germline-derived CDR1 and CDR2 are SGHTS and YDEGEE. The CDR3 loop spans 13 amino acids. CDR3 DNA sequence: TGTGCCAGCAGCTTTGGGGGGAATCAGCCCCAGCATTTT. Residues: CASSFGGNQPQHF.

This chain joins TRBV30 and TRBJ1-6; D gene unclear. Germline V lookup: CDR1 GTSNPN, CDR2 SVGIG (reference sequence). Trimming took 8 bases from V and 0 from J, leaving 14 bases between them. This CDR3 has 15 residues. CDR3 coding DNA: TGTGCCAGCCGTGAGGAACGCTCCTATAATTCACCCCTCCACTTT. Translated: CASREERSYNSPLHF.

The J gene is TRBJ2-7, the V gene TRBV7-2; 10 bases line up with TRBD1. After removal of 5 bases from V and 7 bases from J, the junction contained 8 bases not matched to a gene. The CDR3 is 14 residues long. The V gene's germline CDR1 is SGHTA and CDR2 FQGNSA. The CDR3 loop reads CASSPRQGAGEQYF. The CDR3 DNA reads TGTGCCAGCAGCCCAAGACAGGGGGCGGGTGAGCAGTACTTC.

The gene calls are TRBV5-1 and TRBJ2-3, with D possibly matching TRBD2 (6 bases). This CDR3 has 16 amino acids. V lost 6 bases and J lost 2, with 19 bases in between. Germline CDR1 reads SGHRS; CDR2 reads YFSETQ. The CDR3 region has the DNA TGCGCCAGCACCGCCCGGGGGTACGGATCCACAGATACGCAGTATTTT. Its protein product is CASTARGYGSTDTQYF.

The chain couples TRBV5-4 to TRBJ2-1; TRBD1 aligns across 7 bases. There are 14 residues in the CDR3. J gave up 10 bases and V 0 bases, and 7 bases lay outside the gene matches. Germline CDR1 is SGHNT and CDR2 is YYREEE (reference sequence). The chain's CDR3 is CASSLGGTAPEQFF. CDR3 DNA sequence: TGTGCCAGCAGCTTGGGGGGGACAGCCCCAGAGCAGTTCTTC.

The DNA of the CDR3 is TGTGCCAGCGCTCTTCCGGGACAGAAAAACTATGGCTACACCTTC. Its translation: CASALPGQKNYGYTF. V usage is TRBV7-9 and J usage is TRBJ1-2; 7 nucleotides line up with TRBD1. The length of the CDR3 is 15 residues. V shed 8 bases, J shed 2 bases, and the junction held 11 bases outside the gene matches. Germline loops: CDR1 SEHNR, CDR2 FQNEAQ (reference sequence).

This clone was detected a few times. The rearrangement joins TRBV27 to TRBJ2-7; 11 bases map to TRBD1. The junction had 8 bases not matched to a gene; V was cut back by 5 bases and J by 2 bases. Germline V CDR1 and CDR2: MNHEY, SMNVEV (reference sequence). CDR3 size: 16 residues. CDR3 sequence: CASSRGTGGEPYEQYF. CDR3 nucleotides: TGTGCCAGCAGTCGCGGGACAGGGGGGGAACCCTACGAGCAGTACTTC.

This clone showed up just a few times. The CDR3: CASSQEGGYSSPYEQYF. As DNA, the CDR3 is TGCGCCAGCAGCCAAGAAGGGGGCTATTCTTCCCCCTACGAGCAGTACTTC. V and J are TRBV4-1 and TRBJ2-7, with 7 bases fitting TRBD1. V gave up 0 bases and J gave up 2 bases; unmatched junction bases: 10. The germline V gene has CDR1 MGHRA and CDR2 YSYEKL. The CDR3 contains 17 residues.

The chain combines TRBV9 with TRBJ2-5; D perhaps matches TRBD2 (5 bases). Trimming removed 0 bases at V and 4 bases at J, with 13 bases between. Germline V gene sequence: CDR1 SGDLS, CDR2 YYNGEE. This CDR3 is built from 15 residues. CDR3 coding DNA: TGTGCCAGCAGCGTAGGTGGCGGGCCCCGAGAGACCCAGTACTTC. This encodes CASSVGGGPRETQYF.

This clone was picked up many times. The chain carries TRBV5-4 and TRBJ2-2; D ambiguous. The CDR3 is made up of 13 amino acids. In germline, CDR1 is SGHNT, CDR2 YYREEE (reference sequence). Trimming left V 1 base short and J 6 bases short, with 7 bases between. Written as DNA, the CDR3 is TGTGCCAGCAGCTTGTGGACCGCCGGGGAGCTGTTTTTT. Translating it yields CASSLWTAGELFF.

The chain has TRBV6-5 and TRBJ1-2, with 8 positions matching TRBD1. From germline, CDR1 is MNHEY and CDR2 SVGAGI. The junction had 9 bases not matched to a gene; V was cut back by 6 bases and J by 3 bases. The CDR3 is made up of 15 amino acids. CDR3 sequence reads: CASRASDRAYYGYTF. In DNA form, the CDR3 reads TGTGCCAGCAGAGCCTCGGACAGGGCCTACTATGGCTACACCTTC.

The chain links TRBV6-2 or TRBV6-3 to TRBJ1-1; D remains ambiguous. Between the trimmed V and J ends, which lost 6 bases and 0 bases, there was a span of 11 bases. Germline V gives CDR1 MNHEY, CDR2 SVGEGT. The CDR3 has 14 residues. CDR3 sequence reads: CASSPGGMNTEAFF. CDR3 nucleotides: TGTGCCAGCAGCCCGGGCGGAATGAACACTGAAGCTTTCTTT.

This clone was found many times. The genes are TRBV19 and TRBJ2-2; D could derive from TRBD1 or TRBD2 (6 bases each). Trimming took off 4 bases at V and 7 bases at J, with 10 bases between the two ends. Looked up from germline, CDR1 is LNHDA and CDR2 is SQIVND (reference sequence). This CDR3 comprises 13 residues. CDR3 DNA sequence: TGTGCCAGTAGTAGGGGGGCGGACGGGGAGCTGTTTTTT. Residues: CASSRGADGELFF.

The rearrangement joins TRBV15 to TRBJ1-6, with D maybe TRBD1 (5 bases). The CDR3 runs to 16 residues. Germline V CDR1 and CDR2: LNHNV, YYDKDF (reference sequence). With 4 bases removed from V and 8 bases from J, the gap between germline ends came to 18 bases. The CDR3 DNA reads TGTGCCACCAGCACCATCCGCCCAGGGAGGGATTCACCCCTCCACTTT. Its translation is CATSTIRPGRDSPLHF.

This chain uses TRBV30 with TRBJ1-3, with D possibly matching TRBD1 (5 bases). Germline CDR1 reads GTSNPN; CDR2 reads SVGIG (reference sequence). The CDR3 is made up of 15 amino acids. Trimming removed 8 bases at V and 0 bases at J, with 17 bases between. CDR3 nucleotides: TGTGCCCTTATCGGGGGACCCCTCTCTGGAAACACCATATATTTT. It encodes CALIGGPLSGNTIYF.